This TCR beta chain is drawn from a study of blood T cells in healthy people across ages. Whole-study findings and limits: Considered underestimates were the diversity estimates obtained from one million T cells.

This clonotype was seen a handful of times. The antigen remains undetermined. Together with a sample-barcoded 5' primer, a J-beta primer mix was included in a second PCR lasting about 7 to 12 cycles. A single record per CDR3 protein comes from TCRdb applying MiXCR to the 5' RACE reads. The sample consists of roughly 800,000 distinct CDR3 sequences, 55% to 75% of them appearing once. This CDR3 is 18 amino acids long. CDR1 and CDR2 from the germline V gene are ENHRY and SYGVKD. V shed 2 bases and J 0 bases; nucleotides not matched to a gene: 6. The clonotype was recovered from a young man in good health. V is TRBV10-3 and J is TRBJ2-6; 8 nucleotides align to TRBD1. Sequencing was performed on blood. The CDR3 coding sequence is TGTGCCATCAGTGAGCCCGGACAGGGTACCTCTGGGGCCAACGTCCTGACTTTC. Amino acids: CAISEPGQGTSGANVLTF.